This note documents a single T cell receptor (beta chain) sequence. The target antigen is unknown. The CDR3 sequence is 13 residues long. Trimming shortened V by 3 bases and J by 2 bases, and 8 bases separated the two germline ends. Germline assignment: CDR1 SEHNR and CDR2 FQNEAQ (reference sequence). Roughly 2.2 micrograms of genomic DNA (from cryopreserved PBMCs) were used for TCR beta libraries. A 1 in 200,000 to 1 in 1 million T cell depth was the sequencing target. Here immunoSEQ multiplex PCR was the method, and the copy in TCRdb shows in-frame clones only, minus some. Of some 290,000 clones in the sample, about 77% were seen once. The data derive from a study of cytotoxic CD8 clonotypes in ibrutinib-treated CLL. Study-wide results and caveats: On treatment, the uncommon public clonotypes contracted or remained stable.

The genes are TRBV7-9 and TRBJ2-7, with D possibly being TRBD1 (6 bases). The origin of this receptor is a human donor with chronic lymphocytic leukemia. The sample in question was PBMCs, obtained before ibrutinib treatment. In DNA, the CDR3 is TGTGCCAGCAGCTTGGACAGTCCCTACGAGCAGTACTTC. This encodes CASSLDSPYEQYF.